The 11 T cell receptor beta chains below all came from one sample that was sequenced in a study of cytomegalovirus exposure and HLA in healthy donors. A multiplex PCR was run with 60 Vbeta primers and 13 Jbeta primers. TCRdb's copy holds only in-frame clones and misses some; the assay was immunoSEQ multiplex PCR. Of approximately 170,000 clones in the sample, over 70% were seen once. The sequencing input was PBMCs. The origin of the receptors is a woman aged 18-29 years in good health and CMV-seronegative.

This clone was detected once. The chain uses TRBV11-3 and TRBJ2-1, with TRBD1 matching 8 bases. The CDR3 is 12 amino acids. V was pared by 5 bases and J by 10 bases, with 4 bases of the junction left unmatched. CDR1 is SGHNT and CDR2 is YENEEA in the germline V gene. The CDR3 region has the DNA TGTGCCAGCAGCCAAGACAGGGGAGAGCAGTTCTTC. Its translation is CASSQDRGEQFF.

CDR3 protein: CASSFTGQGGYTF. The CDR3 DNA reads TGTGCCAGCAGCTTCACCGGACAGGGTGGCTACACCTTC. J is TRBJ1-2 and V is TRBV11-1; 8 positions agree with TRBD1. V shed 3 bases and J 7 bases; nucleotides not matched to a gene: 4. Germline V CDR1 and CDR2: SGHAT, FQDESV (reference sequence). The CDR3 spans 13 residues.

The rearrangement joins TRBV2 to TRBJ2-7; no reliable D call. In germline, CDR1 is SNHLY, CDR2 FYNNEI. The CDR3 is 13 residues long. Deletions cut 3 bases from V and 3 bases from J, with 9 bases between. The CDR3 spells CASSESTNYEQYF. CDR3 nucleotides: TGTGCCAGCAGTGAGTCTACTAACTACGAGCAGTACTTC.

The V and J genes are TRBV5-1 and TRBJ1-5, with 9 bases aligning to TRBD1. J gave up 6 bases and V 0 bases, and 1 base lay outside the gene matches. The germline V gene has CDR1 SGHRS and CDR2 YFSETQ. The CDR3 totals 14 residues. DNA for the CDR3: TGCGCCAGCAGCTTGGGACAGGGGGTTCAGCCCCAGCATTTT. Protein product: CASSLGQGVQPQHF.

In its sample, this clone was seen a few times. The chain couples TRBV6-5 to TRBJ2-3; unclear D gene. Trimming took 6 bases from V and 6 from J, leaving 4 bases between them. The CDR3 consists of 10 residues. Germline V gene data show CDR1 as MNHEY and CDR2 as SVGAGI. The CDR3 region is CASRADTQYF. CDR3 in DNA: TGTGCCAGCAGAGCGGATACGCAGTATTTT.

This clone was detected only a few times. The J gene is TRBJ1-1, the V gene TRBV28; tentatively, D is TRBD1 (5 bases). The germline V and J ends were trimmed by 7 bases and 8 bases, with 17 bases remaining between them. The CDR3 runs 13 residues. Germline V gives CDR1 MDHEN, CDR2 SYDVKM. In DNA, the CDR3 is TGTGCCAGCATGCCGACCCCATGGACAGAAGCTTTCTTT. Translated: CASMPTPWTEAFF.

This clone has more than one count but fewer than ten. The chain recombines TRBV4-1 with TRBJ1-3; TRBD1 might be the D (6 bases). The germline V gene encodes CDR1 MGHRA and CDR2 YSYEKL. The CDR3 sequence is 16 residues long. The V and J ends lost 1 base and 4 bases respectively, with 14 bases between them. The CDR3 sequence is CASSQVPTGSGNTIYF. CDR3 coding DNA: TGCGCCAGCAGCCAAGTACCTACAGGGTCCGGAAACACCATATATTTT.

The rearrangement links TRBV11-2 to TRBJ2-3; weak D call: TRBD2 (5 bases). Germline assignment: CDR1 SGHAT and CDR2 FQNNGV. Trimming pared 5 bases from V and 2 bases from J, leaving 14 bases between. The CDR3 has 15 amino acids. For the CDR3, the DNA is TGTGCCAGCAGCCCCCTCCGGGGAACCACAGATACGCAGTATTTT. Protein sequence: CASSPLRGTTDTQYF.

A few counts support this clone. J is TRBJ2-3 and V is TRBV7-6; 8 bases match TRBD2. V lost 0 bases to trimming and J lost 3 bases; unmatched junction nucleotides: 8. The CDR3 contains 17 residues. Germline V gene sequence: CDR1 SGHVS, CDR2 FNYEAQ. CDR3 amino acids: CASSLASGERGTDTQYF. CDR3 DNA sequence: TGTGCCAGCAGCTTAGCTAGCGGGGAGCGGGGTACAGATACGCAGTATTTT.

J is TRBJ1-1 and V is TRBV5-4; 8 positions agree with TRBD1. J was trimmed by 0 bases and V by 4 bases; bases with no gene match: 5. CDR3 size: 15 residues. Germline CDR1 reads SGHNT; CDR2 reads YYREEE (reference sequence). The CDR3 nucleotides read TGTGCCAGCAGCCCAAGACAGGGGATGAACACTGAAGCTTTCTTT. This encodes CASSPRQGMNTEAFF.

The rearrangement links TRBV30 to TRBJ2-7, with TRBD2 identical over 8 bases. CDR3 length: 13 amino acids. Trimming took 2 bases from V and 5 from J; bases not matched to a gene: 5. In germline, CDR1 is GTSNPN, CDR2 SVGIG (reference sequence). In DNA form, the CDR3 reads TGTGCCTGGAGTTGGGGACTAGGCGACGAGCAGTACTTC. Translated: CAWSWGLGDEQYF.